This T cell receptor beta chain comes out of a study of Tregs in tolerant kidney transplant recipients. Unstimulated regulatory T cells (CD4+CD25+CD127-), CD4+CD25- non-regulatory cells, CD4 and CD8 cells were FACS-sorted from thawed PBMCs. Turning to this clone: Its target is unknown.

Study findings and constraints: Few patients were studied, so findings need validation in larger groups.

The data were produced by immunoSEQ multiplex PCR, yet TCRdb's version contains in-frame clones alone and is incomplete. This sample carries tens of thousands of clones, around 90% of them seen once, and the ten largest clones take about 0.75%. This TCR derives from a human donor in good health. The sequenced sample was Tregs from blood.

The CDR3 sequence: CASGLPDQPQHF. For the CDR3, the DNA is TGTGCTAGTGGTTTGCCGGATCAGCCCCAGCATTTT. V is TRBV12-5 and J is TRBJ1-5; D remains unclear. In germline, CDR1 is LGHNT, CDR2 FRNRAP. There are 12 residues in the CDR3. Trimming took 2 bases from V and 5 from J, leaving 4 bases between them.